This TCR beta chain comes out of a study of T cell changes during pregnancy in multiple sclerosis. Sequencing was performed with immunoSEQ multiplex PCR; in TCRdb, only in-frame clones are kept and a portion is missing. The sample contains around 31,000 clones, approximately 94% of which appear only once. The sequence came from a female donor with multiple sclerosis, enrolled in a pregnancy study. The sequenced sample was CD4+ T cells from peripheral blood mononuclear cells, obtained in the first trimester of pregnancy.

CDR3: CASSLALVRETQYF. The DNA of the CDR3 is TGTGCCAGCAGCTTGGCGCTAGTGAGAGAGACCCAGTACTTC. The genes are TRBV5-6 and TRBJ2-5, with no clear D. The V and J ends lost 0 bases and 4 bases respectively, with 10 bases between them. CDR1 SGHDT and CDR2 YYEEEE come from the germline V gene. This CDR3 region has 14 residues.